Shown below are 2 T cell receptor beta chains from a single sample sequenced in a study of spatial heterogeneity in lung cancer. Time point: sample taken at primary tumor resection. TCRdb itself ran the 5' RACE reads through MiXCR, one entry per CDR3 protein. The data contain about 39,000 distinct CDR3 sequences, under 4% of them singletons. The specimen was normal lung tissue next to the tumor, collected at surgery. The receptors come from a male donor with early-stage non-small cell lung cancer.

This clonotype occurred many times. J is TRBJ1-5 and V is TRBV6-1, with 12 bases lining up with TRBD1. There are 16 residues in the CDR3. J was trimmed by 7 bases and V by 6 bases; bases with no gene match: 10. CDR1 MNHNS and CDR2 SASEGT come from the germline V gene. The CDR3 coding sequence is TGTGCCAGCAGCGGGACAGGGGGCAATTTCCAGCAGCCCCAGCATTTT. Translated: CASSGTGGNFQQPQHF.

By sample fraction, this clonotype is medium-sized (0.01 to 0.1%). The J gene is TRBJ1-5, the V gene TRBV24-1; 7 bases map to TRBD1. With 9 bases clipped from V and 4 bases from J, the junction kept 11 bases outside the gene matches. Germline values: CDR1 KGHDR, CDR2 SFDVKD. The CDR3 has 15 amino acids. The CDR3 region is CATQPRTGSNQPQHF. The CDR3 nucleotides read TGTGCCACCCAACCGAGGACAGGATCAAATCAGCCCCAGCATTTT.